This entry is about one T cell receptor beta chain. This sample is part of a study of blood T cell repertoires in COVID-19. Across the whole study: The United States, Italy and Spain supplied acute and convalescent COVID-19 samples. Sources were T cells, B-cell-depleted T cells, or PBMCs; the material itself was cDNA or gDNA.

V was cut by 6 bases and J by 3 bases, with 5 bases left in between. CDR3 length: 11 amino acids. Authors' methods: Amplifying reference gene primers gave estimates of nucleated cell counts. TCRdb's copy holds only in-frame clones and misses some; the assay was immunoSEQ multiplex PCR. D and trimming were read from the DNA, whereas the V and J calls and clone size are those reported in that table. The sample yields 140,000 to 150,000 clones, about 83% seen once. Sequenced input: peripheral blood. The TCR originated in a middle-aged man with acute or convalescent COVID-19. The V call is TRBV12-3 or TRBV12-4, the J call TRBJ1-2, with D unresolved. The CDR3 region has the DNA TGTGCCAGCAGCCGGGACTATGGCTACACCTTC. It specifies CASSRDYGYTF.